Sequencing of this T cell receptor (beta chain) was carried out in a study of blood T cell repertoires in COVID-19. Study summary: Material from acute and convalescent COVID-19 was sourced from the United States, Italy and Spain. Sample material is recorded as cDNA or gDNA derived from T cells, B-cell-depleted T cells, or PBMCs.

Germline CDR1 SGHDT, CDR2 YYEEEE. CDR3 size: 19 residues. Trimming removed 3 bases from V and 4 bases from J; junction bases left unmatched: 18. The method was immunoSEQ multiplex PCR; TCRdb's version includes in-frame clones alone and lacks a portion of them. This table holds about 48,000 clones, 70% to 90% found once. This chain links TRBV5-6 with TRBJ2-4, with 8 positions matching TRBD1. The origin of this receptor is a woman between 55 and 75 years old with acute or convalescent COVID-19. The sequenced material came from peripheral blood. Written as DNA, the CDR3 is TGTGCCAGCAGCTGGTGGGACAGGCATTCGCGACCTTTTAAAAACATTCAGTACTTC. Encoded protein: CASSWWDRHSRPFKNIQYF.